This is a list of T cell receptor beta chains from one sample in a study of blood T cell repertoires in COVID-19. The assay was immunoSEQ multiplex PCR, and TCRdb's table has in-frame clones only and misses some. The sample shows around 90,000 clones, just over 85% of them seen only once. Sequencing input: peripheral blood. These receptors were collected from a man aged 50-60 years with COVID-19, enrolled during active disease. Each CDR3 is given with its conserved first and last residue. The order of the fields is clone size, D gene, V gene, J gene, CDR3 DNA, CDR3 protein. D genes are given only for firm matches. The listing skips clone size in some rows; elsewhere it reads once, few, many or a size class.

>NA|TRBD2|TRBV29-1|TRBJ2-7
TGCAGCGTTTCGACTAGCGGGGGAAGTTTCGAGCAGTACTTC
CSVSTSGGSFEQYF
>NA|NA|TRBV28|TRBJ2-7
TGTGCCAGCAGTTTACATGTCTCCTACGAGCAGTACTTC
CASSLHVSYEQYF
>once|NA|TRBV28|TRBJ1-2
TGTGCCAGCAGTAAGCCGACAGTATCCTATGGCTACACCTTC
CASSKPTVSYGYTF
>NA|NA|TRBV10-2|TRBJ1-5
TGCGCCAGCAGTGATAGCGGCGGTAATCAGCCCCAGCATTTT
CASSDSGGNQPQHF
>NA|TRBD1|TRBV18|TRBJ1-5
TGTGCCAGCTCACCGAGACAGGGTAATCGCAATCAGCCCCAGCATTTT
CASSPRQGNRNQPQHF
>NA|NA|TRBV10-3|TRBJ2-3
TGTGCCTCGAGTGATAGCACAGATACGCAGTATTTT
CASSDSTDTQYF
>NA|TRBD1|TRBV3-1/TRBV3-2|TRBJ2-7
TGTGCCAGCAGCCAAGCGACAGGGGTGGTCTACGAGCAGTACTTC
CASSQATGVVYEQYF
>NA|NA|TRBV15|TRBJ1-1
TGTGCCACCAGCAGAGGGGGCCCGGCGGGGACTGAAGCTTTCTTT
CATSRGGPAGTEAFF
>NA|NA|TRBV7-9|TRBJ2-3
TGTGCCAGCAGCTTAGTGGGGGCGGATACGCAGTATTTT
CASSLVGADTQYF
>NA|NA|TRBV6-5|TRBJ1-6
TGTGCCAGCAGTTACTCGATCCCAGGGAATTCACCCCTCCACTTT
CASSYSIPGNSPLHF
>NA|NA|TRBV28|TRBJ2-7
TGTGCCAGCAGTTTTAGGGGCAGGAGCTCCTACGAGCAGTACTTC
CASSFRGRSSYEQYF
>NA|TRBD1|TRBV6-1|TRBJ1-5
TGTGCCAGCAGTGAGGGACAGTTTCAGCCCCAGCATTTT
CASSEGQFQPQHF
>NA|NA|TRBV5-1|TRBJ2-5
TGCGCCAGCAGCTTGGTATTGACGGGCCAAGAGACCCAGTACTTC
CASSLVLTGQETQYF
>NA|TRBD1|TRBV27|TRBJ2-3
TGTGCCAGCAGTTTATCCGGGTTGACAGGGGGCCTGGATACGCAGTATTTT
CASSLSGLTGGLDTQYF
>NA|TRBD1|TRBV28|TRBJ1-2
TGTGCCAGCACTTCTCCGGGACAGGGGGGCTATGGCTACACCTTC
CASTSPGQGGYGYTF
>NA|NA|TRBV29-1|TRBJ2-7
TGCAGCGCTGTCTGGGGGCGCGAGCAGTACTTC
CSAVWGREQYF
>NA|NA|TRBV5-5|TRBJ1-3
TGTGCCAGCAGCTTGTCGTTGGACAGAGGAAACACCATATATTTT
CASSLSLDRGNTIYF
>NA|TRBD1|TRBV19|TRBJ1-2
TGTGCCAGTACTCTGGGGGACAGGGGGCGCGCTGTCTATGGCTACACCTTC
CASTLGDRGRAVYGYTF
>NA|TRBD1|TRBV20-1|TRBJ1-2
TGCAGTGCCCTCGACAGGGAAGGCTACACCTTC
CSALDREGYTF
>NA|NA|TRBV10-3|TRBJ1-1
TGTGCCCTTCGAATAGGGGAGGGGAAGCAAGAAGCTTTCTTT
CALRIGEGKQEAFF
>NA|TRBD2|TRBV28|TRBJ2-1
TGTGCCAGCCTTGGGGGGGGGTCCTACAATGAGCAGTTCTTC
CASLGGGSYNEQFF
>NA|TRBD1|TRBV18|TRBJ1-1
TGTGCCAGCTCTTTGGCGGGACAGGTGAAGACTTTCTTT
CASSLAGQVKTFF
>NA|NA|TRBV6-5|TRBJ1-2
TGTGCCAGCAGCCTCTATGGCTACACCTTC
CASSLYGYTF
>few|TRBD2|TRBV7-3|TRBJ2-1
TGTGCCAGCAGCCCCATCGGGGGGGCTGTTTTTGAGCAGTTCTTC
CASSPIGGAVFEQFF
>NA|NA|TRBV5-4|TRBJ1-2
TGTGCCAGCAGCTTCAGAGGAAACTATGGCTACACCTTC
CASSFRGNYGYTF
>NA|NA|TRBV6-5|TRBJ1-3
TGTGCCAGCATGGGCAGAGACTCTGGAAACACCATATATTTT
CASMGRDSGNTIYF
>NA|NA|TRBV19|TRBJ2-3
TGTGCCAGTAGTATGGGGCGAGTTAGCACAGATACGCAGTATTTT
CASSMGRVSTDTQYF
>NA|TRBD1|TRBV27|TRBJ1-2
TGTGCCAGCAGTCTTTTGACAGGGGCTAACTATGGCTACACCTTC
CASSLLTGANYGYTF
>NA|TRBD1|TRBV28|TRBJ1-2
TGTGCCAGCAGGAAGGCAGGGGGCTATGGCTACACCTTC
CASRKAGGYGYTF
>NA|NA|TRBV29-1|TRBJ1-1
TGCAGCGTAACCCCGACAGGGAACACTGAAGCTTTCTTT
CSVTPTGNTEAFF
>NA|NA|TRBV7-6|TRBJ2-3
TGTGCCAGCAGCTTAGGACAGACCCTAAGCACAGATACGCAGTATTTT
CASSLGQTLSTDTQYF
>NA|NA|TRBV12-5|TRBJ2-3
TGTGCTAGTGGTTTGGCGCAACAGGGAATGTTCACAGATACGCAGTATTTT
CASGLAQQGMFTDTQYF
>NA|NA|TRBV19|TRBJ1-5
TGTGCCAGTAGGGGCGGGAGTATCAGCAATCAGCCCCAGCATTTT
CASRGGSISNQPQHF
>NA|TRBD1|TRBV15|TRBJ1-4
TGTGCCACCAGCAGAGTCGTAGGGGGCGGGGAAAAACTGTTTTTT
CATSRVVGGGEKLFF
>NA|TRBD1|TRBV4-3|TRBJ1-2
TGCGCCAGCAGCCAAGATCTTGGACAGGTTGATGCTAACTATGGCTACACCTTC
CASSQDLGQVDANYGYTF
>NA|NA|TRBV6-5|TRBJ2-2
TGTGCCAGCAGTCCAGGGTCTCTGTACACCGGGGAGCTGTTTTTT
CASSPGSLYTGELFF
>NA|TRBD1|TRBV5-1|TRBJ1-1
TGCGCCAGCAGCAAACGGGACAGTAACACTGAAGCTTTCTTT
CASSKRDSNTEAFF
>NA|NA|TRBV14|TRBJ2-7
TGTGCCAGCAGCCAAGAAGGACTATCAAGAACCTACGAGCAGTACTTC
CASSQEGLSRTYEQYF
>few|TRBD2|TRBV19|TRBJ2-7
TGTGCCAGTAAGACTAGCGGGGGGTATGAGCAGTACTTC
CASKTSGGYEQYF
>NA|TRBD1|TRBV4-3|TRBJ1-3
TGCGCCAGCAGCCAAGAGAAGGGGGCAGGTTCTGGAAACACCATATATTTT
CASSQEKGAGSGNTIYF
>NA|TRBD1|TRBV6-5|TRBJ2-2
TGTGCCAGCAGTTACTTATTACAGGGGGCCGGGGAGCTGTTTTTT
CASSYLLQGAGELFF
>NA|TRBD1|TRBV18|TRBJ1-4
TGTGCCAGCTCACCGTACCGGGACAGAGGGGAAAAACTGTTTTTT
CASSPYRDRGEKLFF
>once|NA|TRBV4-1|TRBJ2-5
TGCGCCAGCAGCCTCAGGGTTAAAGAGACCCAGTACTTC
CASSLRVKETQYF
>NA|NA|TRBV21-1|TRBJ1-1
TGTGCCAGCAGCGAACCGGGACAGACGAACACTGAAGCTTTCTTT
CASSEPGQTNTEAFF
>NA|TRBD1|TRBV9|TRBJ1-5
TGTGCCAGCAGCGCGGGACAGGGGGATCAGCCCCAGCATTTT
CASSAGQGDQPQHF
>few|TRBD1|TRBV3-1/TRBV3-2|TRBJ2-7
TGTGCCAGCAGCTATTCGGACAGGGACCCCTACGAGCAGTACTTC
CASSYSDRDPYEQYF
>NA|NA|TRBV6-1|TRBJ1-6
TGTGCCAGCAGTGAAAGTCTGGGGCCACCCCTCCACTTT
CASSESLGPPLHF
>NA|NA|TRBV4-1|TRBJ1-2
TGCGCCAGCACCCTCGAAAGGACTCAAAACTATGGCTACACCTTC
CASTLERTQNYGYTF
>NA|NA|TRBV7-9|TRBJ2-7
TGTGCCAGCAGCTCGGTTAGATTTCCCTACGAGCAGTACTTC
CASSSVRFPYEQYF